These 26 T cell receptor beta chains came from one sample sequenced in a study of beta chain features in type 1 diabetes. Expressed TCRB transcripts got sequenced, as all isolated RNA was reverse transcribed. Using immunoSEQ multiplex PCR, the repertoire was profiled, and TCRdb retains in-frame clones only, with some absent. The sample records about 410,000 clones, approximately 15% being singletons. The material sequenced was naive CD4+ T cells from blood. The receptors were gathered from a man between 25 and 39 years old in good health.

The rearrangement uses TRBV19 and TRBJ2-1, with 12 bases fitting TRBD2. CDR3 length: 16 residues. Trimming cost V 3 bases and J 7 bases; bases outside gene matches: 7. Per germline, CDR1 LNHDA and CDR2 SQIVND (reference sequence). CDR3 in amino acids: CASSIGGTSGSNEQFF. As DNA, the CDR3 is TGTGCCAGTAGTATTGGGGGGACTAGCGGGTCAAATGAGCAGTTCTTC.

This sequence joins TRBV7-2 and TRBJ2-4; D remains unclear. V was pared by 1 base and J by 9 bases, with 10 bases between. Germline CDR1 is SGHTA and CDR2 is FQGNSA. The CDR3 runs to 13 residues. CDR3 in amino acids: CASSLDAWGIQYF. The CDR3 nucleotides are TGTGCCAGCAGCTTAGATGCCTGGGGCATTCAGTACTTC.

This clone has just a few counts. The CDR3 region is CASSVAKRGNEQYF. CDR3 nucleotides: TGTGCCAGCAGCGTAGCCAAAAGGGGAAACGAGCAGTACTTC. V gene TRBV9 combines with J gene TRBJ2-7; D is perhaps TRBD1 (5 bases). V was clipped by 0 bases and J by 5 bases, with 12 bases between them. CDR3 length: 14 amino acids. Germline CDR1 and CDR2: SGDLS and YYNGEE. Combining the CDR3 with reference TRBV9 and TRBJ2-7 gives the whole variable domain DSGVTQTPKHLITATGQRVTLRCSPRSGDLSVYWYQQSLDQGLQFLIQYYNGEERAKGNILERFSAQQFPDLHSELNLSSLELGDSALYFCASSVAKRGNEQYFGPGTRLTVT.

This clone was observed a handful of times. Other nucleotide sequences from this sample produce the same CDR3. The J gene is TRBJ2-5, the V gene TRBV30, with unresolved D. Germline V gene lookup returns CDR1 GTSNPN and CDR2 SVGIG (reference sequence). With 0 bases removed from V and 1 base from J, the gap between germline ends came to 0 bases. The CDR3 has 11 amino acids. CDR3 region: CAWSVQETQYF. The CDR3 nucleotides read TGTGCCTGGAGTGTCCAAGAGACCCAGTACTTC.

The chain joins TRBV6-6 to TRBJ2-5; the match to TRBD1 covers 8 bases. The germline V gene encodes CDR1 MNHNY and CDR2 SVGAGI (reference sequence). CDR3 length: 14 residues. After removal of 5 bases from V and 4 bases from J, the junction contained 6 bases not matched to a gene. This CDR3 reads CASSKNDRGETQYF. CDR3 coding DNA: TGTGCCAGCAGTAAAAATGACAGGGGAGAGACCCAGTACTTC.

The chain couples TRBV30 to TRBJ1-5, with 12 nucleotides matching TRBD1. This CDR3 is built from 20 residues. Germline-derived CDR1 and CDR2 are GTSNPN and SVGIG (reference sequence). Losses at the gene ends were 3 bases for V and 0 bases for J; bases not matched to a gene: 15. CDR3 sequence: CAWSLSPGQGARYSNQPQHF. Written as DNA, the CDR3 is TGTGCCTGGAGCCTATCTCCGGGACAGGGGGCAAGGTATAGCAATCAGCCCCAGCATTTT.

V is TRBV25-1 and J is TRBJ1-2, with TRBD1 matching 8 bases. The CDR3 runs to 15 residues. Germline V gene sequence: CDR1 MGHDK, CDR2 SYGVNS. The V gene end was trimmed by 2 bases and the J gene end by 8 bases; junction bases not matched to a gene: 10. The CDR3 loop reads CASSEGRGHARGYTF. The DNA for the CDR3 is TGTGCCAGCAGTGAAGGCAGGGGGCACGCCCGGGGCTACACCTTC.

CDR3 region: CASTVGGANTEAFF. CDR3 sequence (DNA): TGCGCCAGCACCGTAGGCGGGGCGAACACTGAAGCTTTCTTT. V and J are TRBV23-1 and TRBJ1-1; maybe TRBD1 (5 bases). TRBV23-1 is assigned to the ORF class and has an uncertain function. The CDR3 is 14 amino acids. V was pared by 7 bases and J by 1 base, with 13 bases between.

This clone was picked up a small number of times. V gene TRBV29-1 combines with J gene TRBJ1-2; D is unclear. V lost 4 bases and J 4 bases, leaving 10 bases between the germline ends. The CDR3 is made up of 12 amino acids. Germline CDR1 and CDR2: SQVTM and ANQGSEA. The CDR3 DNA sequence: TGCAGCGTTGGTGTAGCCTCCTATGGCTACACCTTC. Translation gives CSVGVASYGYTF.

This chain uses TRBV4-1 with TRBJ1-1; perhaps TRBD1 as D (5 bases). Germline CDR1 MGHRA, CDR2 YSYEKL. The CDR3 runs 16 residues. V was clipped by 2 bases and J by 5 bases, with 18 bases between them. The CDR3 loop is CASSQPSPREGTEAFF. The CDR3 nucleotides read TGCGCCAGCAGCCAACCCTCGCCCAGGGAGGGAACTGAAGCTTTCTTT.

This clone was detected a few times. The CDR3 DNA reads TGTGCCAGCAGTGACAGGGGGCGCTCCGGGGAGCTGTTTTTT. Translating gives CASSDRGRSGELFF. The genes are TRBV7-2 and TRBJ2-2, with TRBD1 matching over 10 bases. This CDR3 spans 14 amino acids. Germline loops: CDR1 SGHTA, CDR2 FQGNSA. With 6 bases clipped from V and 6 bases from J, the junction kept 4 bases outside the gene matches.

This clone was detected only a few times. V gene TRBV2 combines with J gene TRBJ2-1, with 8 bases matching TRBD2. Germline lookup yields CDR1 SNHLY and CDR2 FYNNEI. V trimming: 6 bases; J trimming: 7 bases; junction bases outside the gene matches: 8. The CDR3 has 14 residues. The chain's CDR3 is CASSGTRGRNEQFF. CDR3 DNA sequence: TGTGCCAGCAGCGGGACTAGGGGTCGAAATGAGCAGTTCTTC.

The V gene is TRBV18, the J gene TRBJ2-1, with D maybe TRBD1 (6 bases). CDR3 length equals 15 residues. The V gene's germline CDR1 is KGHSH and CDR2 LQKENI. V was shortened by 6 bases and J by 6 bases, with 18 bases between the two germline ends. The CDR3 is CASSRAQGIGNEQFF. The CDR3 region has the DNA TGTGCCAGCTCCCGGGCTCAGGGGATTGGCAATGAGCAGTTCTTC.

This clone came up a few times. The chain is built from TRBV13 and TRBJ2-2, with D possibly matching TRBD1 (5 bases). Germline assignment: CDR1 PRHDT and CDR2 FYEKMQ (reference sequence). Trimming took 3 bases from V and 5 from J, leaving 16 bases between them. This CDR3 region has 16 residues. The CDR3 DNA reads TGTGCCAGCAGCTTGTTACCCCCCAGGGTTACCGGGGAGCTGTTTTTT. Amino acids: CASSLLPPRVTGELFF. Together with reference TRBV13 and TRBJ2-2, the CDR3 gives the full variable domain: AAGVIQSPRHLIKEKRETATLKCYPIPRHDTVYWYQQGPGQDPQFLISFYEKMQSDKGSIPDRFSAQQFSDYHSELNMSSLELGDSALYFCASSLLPPRVTGELFFGEGSRLTVL.

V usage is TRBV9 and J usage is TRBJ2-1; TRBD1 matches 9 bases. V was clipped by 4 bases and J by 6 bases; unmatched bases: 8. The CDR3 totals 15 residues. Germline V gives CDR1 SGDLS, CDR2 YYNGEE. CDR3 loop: CASSQGQGGFNEQFF. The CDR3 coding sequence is TGTGCCAGCAGCCAGGGACAGGGTGGATTCAATGAGCAGTTCTTC.

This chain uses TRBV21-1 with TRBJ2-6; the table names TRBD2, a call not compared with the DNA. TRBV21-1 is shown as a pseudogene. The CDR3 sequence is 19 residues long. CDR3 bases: TGTGCCAGCAGCTTAAGAGGTCGGGAAAGACTCTCTGGGGCCAACGTCCTGACTTTC. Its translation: CASSLRGRERLSGANVLTF.

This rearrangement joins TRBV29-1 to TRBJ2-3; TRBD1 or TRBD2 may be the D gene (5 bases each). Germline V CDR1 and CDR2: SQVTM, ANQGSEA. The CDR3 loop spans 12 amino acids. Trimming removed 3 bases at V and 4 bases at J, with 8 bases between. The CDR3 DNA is TGCAGCGTTGAGGGACGGCCAGATACGCAGTATTTT. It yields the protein CSVEGRPDTQYF.

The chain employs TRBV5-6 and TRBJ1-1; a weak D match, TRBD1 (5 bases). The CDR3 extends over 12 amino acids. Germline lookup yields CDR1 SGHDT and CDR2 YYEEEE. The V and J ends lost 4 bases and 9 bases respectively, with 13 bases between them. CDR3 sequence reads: CASSPNRNQAFF. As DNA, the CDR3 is TGTGCCAGCAGCCCGAACAGGAACCAAGCTTTCTTT.

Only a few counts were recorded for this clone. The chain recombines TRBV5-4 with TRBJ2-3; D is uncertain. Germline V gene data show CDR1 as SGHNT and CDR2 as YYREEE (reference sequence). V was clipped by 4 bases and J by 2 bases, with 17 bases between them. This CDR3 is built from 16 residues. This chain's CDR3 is CASSRSAGGPTDTQYF. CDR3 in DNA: TGTGCCAGCAGCAGATCGGCTGGCGGACCCACAGATACGCAGTATTTT.

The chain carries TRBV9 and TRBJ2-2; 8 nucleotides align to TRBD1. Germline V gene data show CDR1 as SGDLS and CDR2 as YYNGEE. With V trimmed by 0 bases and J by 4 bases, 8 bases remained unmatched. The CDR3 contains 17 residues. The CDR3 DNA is TGTGCCAGCAGCGTAGACATGGTCAGGGGGCTCACCGGGGAGCTGTTTTTT. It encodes CASSVDMVRGLTGELFF. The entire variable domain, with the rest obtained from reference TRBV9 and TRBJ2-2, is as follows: DSGVTQTPKHLITATGQRVTLRCSPRSGDLSVYWYQQSLDQGLQFLIQYYNGEERAKGNILERFSAQQFPDLHSELNLSSLELGDSALYFCASSVDMVRGLTGELFFGEGSRLTVL.

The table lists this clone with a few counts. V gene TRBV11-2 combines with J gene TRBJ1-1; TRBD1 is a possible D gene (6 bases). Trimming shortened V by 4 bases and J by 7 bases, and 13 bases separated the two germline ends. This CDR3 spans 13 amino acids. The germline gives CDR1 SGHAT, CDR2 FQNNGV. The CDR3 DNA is TGTGCCAGCAGCTCATCGGGACATGGTGAAGCTTTCTTT. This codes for CASSSSGHGEAFF.

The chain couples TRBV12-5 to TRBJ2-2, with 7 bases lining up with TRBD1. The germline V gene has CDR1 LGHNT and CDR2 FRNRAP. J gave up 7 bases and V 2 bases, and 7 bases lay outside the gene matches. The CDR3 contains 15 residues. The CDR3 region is CASGLFRGLSGELFF. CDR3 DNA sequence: TGTGCTAGTGGTTTGTTTAGGGGGCTTAGCGGGGAGCTGTTTTTT.

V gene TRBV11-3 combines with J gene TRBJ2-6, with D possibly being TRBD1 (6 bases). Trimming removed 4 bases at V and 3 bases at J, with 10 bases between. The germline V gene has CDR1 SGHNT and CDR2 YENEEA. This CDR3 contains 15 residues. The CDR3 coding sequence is TGTGCCAGCAGCTCAGGGGAATTTGGGGCCAACGTCCTGACTTTC. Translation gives CASSSGEFGANVLTF.

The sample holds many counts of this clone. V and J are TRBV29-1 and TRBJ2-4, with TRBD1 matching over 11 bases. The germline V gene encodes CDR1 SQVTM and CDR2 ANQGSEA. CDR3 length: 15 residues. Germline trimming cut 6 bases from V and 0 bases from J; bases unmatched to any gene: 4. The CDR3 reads CSVRTGGLAKNIQYF. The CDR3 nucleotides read TGCAGCGTACGGACAGGGGGCTTAGCCAAAAACATTCAGTACTTC.

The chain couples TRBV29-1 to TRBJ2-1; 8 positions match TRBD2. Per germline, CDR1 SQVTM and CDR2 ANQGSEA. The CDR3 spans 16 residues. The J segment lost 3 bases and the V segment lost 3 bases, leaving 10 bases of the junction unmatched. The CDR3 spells CSVDDLVSGGYNEQFF. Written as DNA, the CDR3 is TGCAGCGTTGATGACCTCGTCAGCGGGGGCTACAATGAGCAGTTCTTC.

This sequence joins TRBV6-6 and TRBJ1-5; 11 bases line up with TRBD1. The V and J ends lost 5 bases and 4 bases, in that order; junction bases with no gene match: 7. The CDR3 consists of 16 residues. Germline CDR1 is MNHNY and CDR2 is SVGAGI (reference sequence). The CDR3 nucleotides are TGTGCCAGCAGTCAGGGACAGGGGGTAGGGAATCAGCCCCAGCATTTT. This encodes CASSQGQGVGNQPQHF.